This T cell receptor (beta chain) originates from a study of shared clonotypes between healthy human individuals. Study-level information: Three plates each covered CD4 naive and memory; CD8 naive two, CD8 memory one. Findings of the study overall: Compared with clonotypes that all four donors shared, non-shared clonotypes had lower generation probabilities.

Over several immunoSEQ plates, each subset's genomic DNA was distributed in even portions. Each sorted subset replicate got 200 ng genomic DNA, roughly 33,000 genomes. The assay was immunoSEQ multiplex PCR, and TCRdb's table has in-frame clones only and misses some. The table records 850,000 to 1,200,000 clones, around 76% of them present only once. A word on this clone: Its antigen remains unknown.

CDR3 size: 15 residues. CDR1 SGHDT and CDR2 YYEEEE come from the germline V gene. Trimming took 0 bases from V and 4 from J, leaving 13 bases between them. The J gene is TRBJ2-5, the V gene TRBV5-6, with unresolved D. The clonotype was recovered from a man aged 18 to 29 in good health. Sequenced: memory CD4+ T cells sorted from blood. Subset reported: CD45RA-negative fraction. CDR3 nucleotides: TGTGCCAGCAGCTTGGATCATTTTGGCCGAGAGACCCAGTACTTC. Its protein product is CASSLDHFGRETQYF.